This is a list of T cell receptor beta chains from one sample in a study of OX40 agonist ivuxolimab in advanced cancers. Produced via immunoSEQ multiplex PCR; TCRdb's table is partial and in-frame only. The sample contains 94,000 or so clones, approximately 84% of which appear only once. The specimen was CD4+ or CD8+ T cells sorted from blood, collected in a trial of the OX40 agonist ivuxolimab. Receptor source: an adult with an advanced solid tumor such as melanoma, head and neck, liver or kidney cancer. The CDR3 runs from the conserved cysteine through the conserved F or W. Fields, in order: J gene, D gene, clone size, V gene, CDR3 DNA, CDR3 protein. A D gene is named only where the DNA matches it firmly. Clone size is stated in some rows and not others, as once, few, many or a class when expanded.

TRBJ1-2	.	.	TRBV4-3	TGCGCCAGCAGCCACGGATTGGGGGGGGCACTGGTTAACTATGGCTACACCTTC	CASSHGLGGALVNYGYTF
TRBJ1-2	TRBD1	.	TRBV10-2	TGCGCCAGCACAGGGACAGCCTATGGCTACACCTTC	CASTGTAYGYTF
TRBJ2-4	.	.	TRBV29-1	TGCAGCGTTCTCTTTTTGACAGGACCTCACATTCAGTACTTC	CSVLFLTGPHIQYF
TRBJ2-3	.	.	TRBV6-7	TGTGCCACCGGACGGGGGGCGGGGGATACGCAGTATTTT	CATGRGAGDTQYF
TRBJ2-1	.	.	TRBV6-5	TGTGCCAGCAGTTGGGATCACAACAATGAGCAGTTCTTC	CASSWDHNNEQFF
TRBJ1-4	TRBD1	.	TRBV19	TGTGCCAGTAGTATGGGGACAGTTAATGAAAAACTGTTTTTT	CASSMGTVNEKLFF
TRBJ2-7	.	.	TRBV7-9	TGTGCCAGCAGCCTATCCTACGAGCAGTACTTC	CASSLSYEQYF
TRBJ2-1	.	once	TRBV4-2	TGTGCCAGCAGCCAAGAGGTTCTAGGCCCCTACAATGAGCAGTTCTTC	CASSQEVLGPYNEQFF
TRBJ2-2	.	.	TRBV25-1	TGTGCCAGCAGCCCCAAGAACACCGGGGAGCTGTTTTTT	CASSPKNTGELFF
TRBJ2-1	TRBD1	.	TRBV5-5	TGTGCCAGCAGCTTGTACAGGGGGTCTATGAATGAGCAGTTCTTC	CASSLYRGSMNEQFF
TRBJ2-7	.	.	TRBV6-5	TGTGCCAGCAGTTACTCGTGGCGGGAACGGTACGAGCAGTACTTC	CASSYSWRERYEQYF
TRBJ1-5	TRBD1	.	TRBV9	TGTGCCAGCAGCCGAACAGGGGGCATCAATCAGCCCCAGCATTTT	CASSRTGGINQPQHF
TRBJ1-5	TRBD1	.	TRBV7-2	TGTGCCAGCAGCTTAACAGGGGGGCCCCAGCATTTT	CASSLTGGPQHF
TRBJ2-5	TRBD1	.	TRBV7-9	TGTGCCAGCAGCTCCAGGGGACAGCAAGAGACCCAGTACTTC	CASSSRGQQETQYF
TRBJ1-1	.	.	TRBV11-2	TGTGCCAGCAGCCGGGACATCGATGGGCACACTGAAGCTTTCTTT	CASSRDIDGHTEAFF
TRBJ2-7	TRBD1	.	TRBV6-5	TGTGCCAGCAGTTACCGGGGACAGGCAGTACGGTACTTC	CASSYRGQAVRYF
TRBJ2-7	.	.	TRBV29-1	TGCAGCGTTGTTCGGGGTTACGAGCAGTACTTC	CSVVRGYEQYF
TRBJ1-5	.	.	TRBV2	TGTGCCAGCACCCCGGGTAGAGATCAGCCCCAGCATTTT	CASTPGRDQPQHF
TRBJ2-7	TRBD1	.	TRBV2	TGTGCCAGCAGTTGGGACAGGGGGCGCGAGCAGTACTTC	CASSWDRGREQYF
TRBJ1-1	.	.	TRBV9	TGTGCCAGCAGCGTGAAGGGAGTCGGGACTGAAGCTTTCTTT	CASSVKGVGTEAFF
TRBJ2-6	.	few	TRBV6-5	TGTGCCAGCAGGCTAAGTGGGGCCAACGTCCTGACTTTC	CASRLSGANVLTF
TRBJ1-2	.	few	TRBV7-2	TGTGCCAGCAGCTTGATTGGCCTAGCTAACTATGGCTACACCTTC	CASSLIGLANYGYTF
TRBJ1-5	.	.	TRBV12-5	TGTGCTAGTGGTTTGGTCCCCGGGGGCCTTTTCAAGCCCCATCAGCCCCAGCATTTT	CASGLVPGGLFKPHQPQHF
TRBJ1-3	.	.	TRBV28	TGTGCCAGCAGTCCTGCGTTGGGTGGAAACACCATATATTTT	CASSPALGGNTIYF
TRBJ1-4	.	.	TRBV11-2	TGTGCCAGCAGCTTAGGACGGACAGTCCGCTGGGGCAATGAAAAACTGTTTTTT	CASSLGRTVRWGNEKLFF
TRBJ1-5	.	.	TRBV12-5	TGTGCTAGTGGCCGTGGAGATCATCAGCCCCAGCATTTT	CASGRGDHQPQHF
TRBJ2-7	TRBD2	once	TRBV6-1	TGTGCCAGCTTTCGGACTAGCGCTTCCTACGAGCAGTACTTC	CASFRTSASYEQYF
TRBJ1-2	TRBD1	.	TRBV7-9	TGTGCCAGCAGCCCCGGGACAGTAGGTGGCTACACCTTC	CASSPGTVGGYTF
TRBJ1-5	.	.	TRBV19	TGTGCCAGTAGTATATCCGGTGGGGGGGCTGGTCAGCCCCAGCATTTT	CASSISGGGAGQPQHF
TRBJ2-7	.	.	TRBV18	TGTGCCAGCTCACCGGGTCTCGACAGCCAAAGCCCCTACGAGCAGTACTTC	CASSPGLDSQSPYEQYF
TRBJ2-3	.	.	TRBV11-2	TGTGCCAGCAGCTTAGTGTCGTCCCCCAGGGGAGGAACTACAGATACGCAGTATTTT	CASSLVSSPRGGTTDTQYF
TRBJ2-5	TRBD2	once	TRBV6-4	TGTGCCAGCAGCTTAATGGGACTAGCCTACCAAGAGACCCAGTACTTC	CASSLMGLAYQETQYF
TRBJ2-3	.	.	TRBV11-2	TGTGCCACCGGAAGAGGGGCAGGGAACACAGATACGCAGTATTTT	CATGRGAGNTDTQYF
TRBJ2-5	.	.	TRBV29-1	TGCAGCGTTGAAGAAGGAGGCAAGGTGTCGGAGACCCAGTACTTC	CSVEEGGKVSETQYF
TRBJ1-5	.	.	TRBV9	TGTGCCAGCAGCCTCGGCTGGGGGCAGCCCCAGCATTTT	CASSLGWGQPQHF
TRBJ1-2	.	.	TRBV4-3	TGCGCCAGCAGCCAAGATCGTAGGGTTGGCTACACCTTC	CASSQDRRVGYTF
TRBJ1-2	.	.	TRBV9	TGTGCCAGCAGATCGGAGGGGCGACACTATGGCTACACCTTC	CASRSEGRHYGYTF
TRBJ1-2	.	few	TRBV5-4	TGTGCCAGCAGCTCCCAATACAGGGATCCCAACTATGGCTACACCTTC	CASSSQYRDPNYGYTF
TRBJ2-1	.	.	TRBV9	TGTGCCAGCAGCGTATTTCCGGGGGAAATTAATGAGCAGTTCTTC	CASSVFPGEINEQFF
TRBJ2-1	TRBD1	.	TRBV19	TGTGCCAGTAGGGGACAGAGCTCCTACAATGAGCAGTTCTTC	CASRGQSSYNEQFF
TRBJ1-1	.	.	TRBV30	TGTGCCTGGAGTAACCGTCGCGGCACTGAAGCTTTCTTT	CAWSNRRGTEAFF
TRBJ2-1	TRBD2	.	TRBV5-8	TGTGCCAGCAGCTTGTCGAGACTAGCCTCCTACAATGAGCAGTTCTTC	CASSLSRLASYNEQFF
TRBJ2-1	.	.	TRBV7-3	TGTGCCAGCAGCTTAACGGGGGACGACTCCTACAATGAGCAGTTCTTC	CASSLTGDDSYNEQFF
TRBJ1-2	.	.	TRBV15	TGTGCCACCAGCAGAGATCATGGAAACTATGGCTACACCTTC	CATSRDHGNYGYTF
TRBJ2-7	.	.	TRBV18	TGTGCCAGCTCACCCCTCGCGACCAACTACGAGCAGTACTTC	CASSPLATNYEQYF
TRBJ2-7	TRBD1	once	TRBV19	TGTGCCAGTAGTATGACAGGGGAACTCTACGAGCAGTACTTC	CASSMTGELYEQYF